The 16 T cell receptor beta chains in this list originate from one sample, sequenced in a study of blood T cell repertoires in COVID-19. Sequencing was performed with immunoSEQ multiplex PCR; in TCRdb, only in-frame clones are kept and a portion is missing. The repertoire has about 170,000 clones, around 88% of them found once; the top ten carry 15% to 20%. The sequenced sample consisted of peripheral blood. The receptors were sampled from a woman aged 65 to 85 who had recovered from COVID-19.

The chain uses TRBV6-5 and TRBJ1-3; 7 nucleotides agree with TRBD1. CDR1 and CDR2 from the germline V gene are MNHEY and SVGAGI. The CDR3 has 14 residues. V trimming: 7 bases; J trimming: 7 bases; junction bases outside the gene matches: 10. CDR3 in DNA: TGTGCCAGCAACCCCGGGGACAGATCGAACACCATATATTTT. Translated, it gives CASNPGDRSNTIYF.

The gene calls are TRBV25-1 and TRBJ2-5; D unresolved. Germline V gene sequence: CDR1 MGHDK, CDR2 SYGVNS. Between the trimmed V and J ends, which lost 7 bases and 2 bases, there was a span of 8 bases. The CDR3 consists of 12 residues. For the CDR3, the DNA is TGTGCCAGCACCCGAGGTCAAGAGACCCAGTACTTC. Amino acid sequence: CASTRGQETQYF.

This rearrangement joins TRBV13 to TRBJ1-2, with D unclear. This CDR3 has 12 amino acids. Deletions cut 2 bases from V and 4 bases from J, with 5 bases between. CDR1 and CDR2 (germline): PRHDT, FYEKMQ (reference sequence). CDR3 residues: CASSLSSYGYTF. CDR3 nucleotide sequence: TGTGCCAGCAGCTTATCCTCCTATGGCTACACCTTC.

This clone has only one observation. The chain employs TRBV10-3 and TRBJ2-2; D may be TRBD1 (5 bases). V lost 8 bases and J lost 1, with 5 bases in between. CDR1 is ENHRY, CDR2 SYGVKD, per germline. This CDR3 contains 12 residues. Written as DNA, the CDR3 is TGTGCCATCGGACAGAACACCGGGGAGCTGTTTTTT. Protein: CAIGQNTGELFF.

This clone has only a few counts. This chain uses TRBV12-1 with TRBJ2-1; the listed D gene, TRBD2, was not tested against the DNA. TRBV12-1 is a pseudogene segment. The CDR3 sequence is 15 residues long. The CDR3 loop reads CASSPTGTGDNEQFF. CDR3 DNA sequence: TGTGCCAGCAGCCCCACCGGGACTGGGGACAATGAGCAGTTCTTC.

This rearrangement joins TRBV5-1 to TRBJ1-2; D remains ambiguous. The V end lost 0 bases, the J end lost 3 bases, and 12 bases lay between the germline ends. The germline gives CDR1 SGHRS, CDR2 YFSETQ. The CDR3 is 15 amino acids. DNA of the CDR3: TGCGCCAGCAGCTTGGGGACCGCGGAGGACTATGGCTACACCTTC. Its translation: CASSLGTAEDYGYTF.

The count of this clone is one. V usage is TRBV5-1 and J usage is TRBJ1-4; D is undetermined. With 0 bases removed from V and 4 bases from J, the gap between germline ends came to 10 bases. From germline, CDR1 is SGHRS and CDR2 YFSETQ. This CDR3 contains 15 residues. CDR3: CASSLGDTFNEKLFF. As DNA, the CDR3 is TGCGCCAGCAGCTTGGGCGACACCTTTAATGAAAAACTGTTTTTT. The full variable domain, completed using reference TRBV5-1 and TRBJ1-4, is KAGVTQTPRYLIKTRGQQVTLSCSPISGHRSVSWYQQTPGQGLQFLFEYFSETQRNKGNFPGRFSGRQFSNSRSEMNVSTLELGDSALYLCASSLGDTFNEKLFFGSGTQLSVL.

The J gene is TRBJ1-2, the V gene TRBV27, with 8 bases aligning to TRBD1. The CDR3 has 13 residues. Germline loops: CDR1 MNHEY, CDR2 SMNVEV (reference sequence). The V and J ends lost 5 bases and 5 bases, in that order; junction bases with no gene match: 4. The CDR3 spells CASSPGTGYGYTF. DNA of the CDR3: TGTGCCAGCAGTCCAGGGACAGGATATGGCTACACCTTC.

The V gene is TRBV5-1, the J gene TRBJ2-3; D remains ambiguous. The germline V gene encodes CDR1 SGHRS and CDR2 YFSETQ. With 2 bases removed from V and 4 bases from J, the gap between germline ends came to 8 bases. The CDR3 length is 13 residues. This CDR3 reads CASSFLVPDTQYF. As DNA, the CDR3 is TGCGCCAGCAGCTTCCTAGTCCCAGATACGCAGTATTTT. Full variable domain (outside the CDR3, taken from reference TRBV5-1 and TRBJ2-3): KAGVTQTPRYLIKTRGQQVTLSCSPISGHRSVSWYQQTPGQGLQFLFEYFSETQRNKGNFPGRFSGRQFSNSRSEMNVSTLELGDSALYLCASSFLVPDTQYFGPGTRLTVL.

This chain connects TRBV4-3 to TRBJ1-2; 7 bases line up with TRBD1. J lost 1 base, V lost 3 bases, and 2 bases had no gene match. Per germline, CDR1 LGHNA and CDR2 YSLEER. This CDR3 contains 14 residues. CDR3 residues: CASSQYRGNYGYTF. CDR3 nucleotides: TGCGCCAGCAGCCAGTACAGGGGTAACTATGGCTACACCTTC.

The chain employs TRBV18 and TRBJ2-3, with 9 bases aligning to TRBD2. The V gene's germline CDR1 is KGHSH and CDR2 LQKENI. After removal of 0 bases from V and 1 base from J, the junction contained 5 bases not matched to a gene. This CDR3 comprises 17 residues. The CDR3 loop reads CASSPPPGGGGTDTQYF. CDR3 DNA: TGTGCCAGCTCACCACCACCCGGCGGGGGGGGCACAGATACGCAGTATTTT. The whole variable domain, remainder taken from reference TRBV18 and TRBJ2-3, is NAGVMQNPRHLVRRRGQEARLRCSPMKGHSHVYWYRQLPEEGLKFMVYLQKENIIDESGMPKERFSAEFPKEGPSILRIQQVVRGDSAAYFCASSPPPGGGGTDTQYFGPGTRLTVL.

The V and J genes are TRBV7-2 and TRBJ2-3; D uncertain. In germline, CDR1 is SGHTA, CDR2 FQGNSA. The V gene lost 5 bases and the J gene lost 1 base, with 4 bases spanning the gap. CDR3 length: 12 amino acids. The CDR3 reads CASSRGTDTQYF. CDR3 coding DNA: TGTGCCAGCAGCCGCGGCACAGATACGCAGTATTTT.

The sample holds one count of this clone. The chain is built from TRBV5-6 and TRBJ1-5; tentative D call: TRBD1 (6 bases). V was pared by 0 bases and J by 7 bases, with 14 bases between. CDR3 size: 15 residues. Germline loops: CDR1 SGHDT, CDR2 YYEEEE. The CDR3 reads CASSLGIGQWQPQHF. The CDR3 DNA follows: TGTGCCAGCAGCTTGGGGATCGGACAGTGGCAGCCCCAGCATTTT.

This rearrangement joins TRBV6-5 to TRBJ1-5; tentatively, D is TRBD1 (6 bases). The CDR3 has 14 amino acids. Per germline, CDR1 MNHEY and CDR2 SVGAGI. The V gene lost 6 bases and the J gene lost 5 bases, with 14 bases spanning the gap. The CDR3 region is CASRVTGSDQPQHF. DNA for the CDR3: TGTGCCAGCAGGGTAACAGGGAGCGATCAGCCCCAGCATTTT.

The chain combines TRBV29-1 with TRBJ2-2; TRBD2 matches 9 bases. V trimming: 7 bases; J trimming: 2 bases; junction bases outside the gene matches: 5. Looked up from germline, CDR1 is SQVTM and CDR2 is ANQGSEA. The CDR3 runs 14 residues. CDR3 protein: CSAAGGPNTGELFF. The DNA of the CDR3 is TGCAGCGCCGCGGGGGGGCCCAACACCGGGGAGCTGTTTTTT.

The V and J genes are TRBV6-6 and TRBJ1-2; 7 nucleotides match TRBD1. CDR1 is MNHNY, CDR2 SVGAGI, per germline (reference sequence). With 6 bases clipped from V and 2 bases from J, the junction kept 9 bases outside the gene matches. The CDR3 spans 15 residues. This CDR3 is CASRESTTGNYGYTF. The CDR3 DNA reads as TGTGCCAGCAGGGAATCGACGACAGGGAACTATGGCTACACCTTC.